This T cell receptor (beta chain) is drawn from a study of CD4 and CD8 cells across lung adenocarcinoma regions (dated by TCRdb to 2017 to 2018). About the study as a whole: Intratumor heterogeneity of the T cell receptor repertoire was examined by comparing tumor centers with tumor margins.

Donors were patients with localized lung adenocarcinoma, a subtype of non-small cell lung cancer. The samples were taken from the centers of localized lung adenocarcinomas. For TCR repertoire analysis, CD4+ T cells taken from tumor tissue were profiled apart from CD8+ T cells. Libraries were built with PCR. Sequencing instrument: HiSeq X Ten. TCRdb reprocessing: public reads trimmed at Q25 with fastp, clones called with MiXCR, in-frame beta chains kept. Merged by CDR3 protein, the rows form single entries marked with the most common genes and DNA. The sample records under 13,000 distinct CDR3 sequences, approximately 55% of which are singletons. Around 19% of the sample goes to the ten largest clones. There are a few counts of this clonotype. The antigen it recognizes is unknown. Within one base of it there is no much larger clone, and no base qualities were kept. V gives up 0 bases and J gives up 2 bases, and the segment between their germline ends measures 11 bases. The CDR3 holds 15 amino acids from the cysteine to the phenylalanine. Only the CDR3 portion is preserved as DNA: 45 bases, with reading frame beginning at the first base. Based on the germline V gene, the CDR1 and CDR2 sequences are SGDLS and YYNGEE.

The sequenced material came from CD4+ T cells from the center of a lung tumor. Taken with the paper, the label for cell subset or site translates to: tumor center region. This clonotype was obtained from a male donor with lung adenocarcinoma. The CD4 and CD8 labels of this study may be unreliable. Here the chain combines TRBV9 and TRBJ2-5, with no confident D gene call. CDR3 loop: CASSVGSIPQETQYF. In nucleotides, the sequence is TGTGCCAGCAGCGTAGGTTCCATCCCTCAAGAGACCCAGTACTTC.